This T cell receptor (beta chain) is drawn from a study of blood T cell repertoires in COVID-19. Clones were sequenced by immunoSEQ multiplex PCR, and TCRdb holds only the in-frame ones, with some missing. This sample carries under 200,000 clones, about nine tenths of them seen once, and the ten largest clones take 0.53%. The CDR3 is 14 amino acids. Germline V CDR1 and CDR2: MNHEY, SMNVEV (reference sequence). With 7 bases removed from V and 5 bases from J, the gap between germline ends came to 14 bases. The genes are TRBV27 and TRBJ1-4, with D possibly TRBD1 on 5 matching bases. Material for sequencing was peripheral blood. The clonotype originates from a man aged 50-60 years with acute or convalescent COVID-19. As DNA, the CDR3 is TGTGCCAGCAAGTCGCCGAGGACAAATGAAAAACTGTTTTTT. It yields the protein CASKSPRTNEKLFF.